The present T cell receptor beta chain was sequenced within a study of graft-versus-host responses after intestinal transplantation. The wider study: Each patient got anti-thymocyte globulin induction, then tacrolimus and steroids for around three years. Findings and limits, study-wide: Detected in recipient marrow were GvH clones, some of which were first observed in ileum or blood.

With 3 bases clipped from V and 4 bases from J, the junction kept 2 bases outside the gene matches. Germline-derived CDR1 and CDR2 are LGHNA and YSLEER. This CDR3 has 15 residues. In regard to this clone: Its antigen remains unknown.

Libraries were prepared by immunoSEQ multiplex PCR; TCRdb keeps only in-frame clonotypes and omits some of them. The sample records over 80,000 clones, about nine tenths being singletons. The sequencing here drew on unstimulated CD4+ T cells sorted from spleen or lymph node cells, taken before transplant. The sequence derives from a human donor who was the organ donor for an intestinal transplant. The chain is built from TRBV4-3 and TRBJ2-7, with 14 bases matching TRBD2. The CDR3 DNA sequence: TGCGCCAGCAGCCACGGGACTAGCGGGGGTTACGAGCAGTACTTC. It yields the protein CASSHGTSGGYEQYF.